The rows below give T cell receptor beta chains drawn from one sample of a study of blood T cell repertoires in COVID-19. Generated by immunoSEQ multiplex PCR, the TCRdb table keeps only in-frame clones and is missing some. The sample carries 250,000 to 300,000 clones, around 80% recorded once. Sequencing was performed on peripheral blood. These receptor sequences come from a man aged 55 to 70 with acute or convalescent COVID-19. Both conserved end residues are part of each CDR3. The D gene is left open where the match is weak. Clone sizes are given selectively: once, few, many, or a class where the clone is expanded.

CDR3nt	CDR3aa	v_gene	j_gene	abundance	d_gene
TGTGCCAGCACAGACGGGGGGCCCTACTTGCGGGAGACCCAGTACTTC	CASTDGGPYLRETQYF	TRBV2	TRBJ2-5	-	-
TGTGCCAGCAGTTACACACAGGGGCACGGAAACACCATATATTTT	CASSYTQGHGNTIYF	TRBV6-5	TRBJ1-3	once	TRBD1
TGCAGCCCGATGGGACTAGCGGGAATCGATACGCAGTATTTT	CSPMGLAGIDTQYF	TRBV29-1	TRBJ2-3	-	TRBD2
TGTGCCAGCAGCGGGGGACAGGGGCATACGCAGTATTTT	CASSGGQGHTQYF	TRBV11-3	TRBJ2-3	once	TRBD1
TGTGCCAGCAGCGCGAGGGACAGGGCGCTCCACGAGCAGTACTTC	CASSARDRALHEQYF	TRBV7-8	TRBJ2-7	-	TRBD1
TGTGCCAGTACCCAAAGGGGCAGGGGGCTCGGTGAGCAGTTCTTC	CASTQRGRGLGEQFF	TRBV19	TRBJ2-1	-	TRBD1
TGCGCCAGCAGCTTGGGCGCGGGAAGCTCCTACGAGCAGTACTTC	CASSLGAGSSYEQYF	TRBV5-1	TRBJ2-7	-	-
TGTGCCAGCAGACAGGGCTCGGGGGAGACCCAGTACTTC	CASRQGSGETQYF	TRBV6-5	TRBJ2-5	-	-
TGCGCCAGCAGCTTGGGAAGAGGCACGAACACCGGGGAGCTGTTTTTT	CASSLGRGTNTGELFF	TRBV5-1	TRBJ2-2	-	-
TGTGCCAGCAGTTACCCAGACAGGATACCATCACCCCTCCACTTT	CASSYPDRIPSPLHF	TRBV6-6	TRBJ1-6	few	-
TGTGCCATCAGTGCCCTCGGGCAGGGGAGAATGGGCGGGGAGCTGTTTTTT	CAISALGQGRMGGELFF	TRBV10-3	TRBJ2-2	-	-
TGTGCCAGCAGCTTAGCGCGTTTCAGGGTCCACGAGCAGTACTTC	CASSLARFRVHEQYF	TRBV7-8	TRBJ2-7	-	-
TGTGCCAGCGGCAAGCGGGAGACCAGCACAGATACGCAGTATTTT	CASGKRETSTDTQYF	TRBV27	TRBJ2-3	-	TRBD2
TGTGCCAGCAGCCGGAGACAGGGGTCCCACTACGAGCAGTACTTC	CASSRRQGSHYEQYF	TRBV13	TRBJ2-7	-	TRBD1
TGTGCCAGCAGCCCCGCTGGGGACAACACCTACGAGCAGTACTTC	CASSPAGDNTYEQYF	TRBV6-5	TRBJ2-7	-	-
TGTGCCAGCAGGGATAGCGGCATCTACGAGCAGTACTTC	CASRDSGIYEQYF	TRBV5-8	TRBJ2-7	-	-
TGTGCCAGCAGCCCCAGGGGGGAGACCGGGGAGCTGTTTTTT	CASSPRGETGELFF	TRBV7-9	TRBJ2-2	-	-
TGCGCCAGCAGCCAAGTGGGGACAGGGGGCACTGAAGCTTTCTTT	CASSQVGTGGTEAFF	TRBV4-1	TRBJ1-1	-	TRBD1
TGCGCCAGCAGCCAAGATGAGGGAGGGCCGTACAATGAGCAGTTCTTC	CASSQDEGGPYNEQFF	TRBV4-3	TRBJ2-1	-	TRBD2
TGTGCCAGCACCAAAACGGGACTAGCGGGAGGCGAGCAGTACTTC	CASTKTGLAGGEQYF	TRBV7-9	TRBJ2-7	few	TRBD2
TGTGCCAGCAGCTACACCGGGGGTTATGGCTACACCTTC	CASSYTGGYGYTF	TRBV6-5	TRBJ1-2	-	-
TGTGCCACGCGCCGGACTAGCGGGAGTTGGACAGATACGCAGTATTTT	CATRRTSGSWTDTQYF	TRBV10-3	TRBJ2-3	-	TRBD2
TGTGCCAGCAGTTATGGCGGGGGCAACGCCAAAAACATTCAGTACTTC	CASSYGGGNAKNIQYF	TRBV6-6	TRBJ2-4	-	-
TGCGCCAGCAGCTTGACTAGCGGAAGCACAGATACGCAGTATTTT	CASSLTSGSTDTQYF	TRBV5-1	TRBJ2-3	once	TRBD2
TGTGCCAGCAGAGGGGGCGGCGGTTGGAGCACTGAAGCTTTCTTT	CASRGGGGWSTEAFF	TRBV5-8	TRBJ1-1	-	TRBD1
TGTGCCAGCAGGGGGAGGGGGGCCGAGTATCAGCCCCAGCATTTT	CASRGRGAEYQPQHF	TRBV6-5	TRBJ1-5	-	-
TGTGCCAGCAGCTTAGTGGGACTAGCGGGAGAGCCCGAGTACTTC	CASSLVGLAGEPEYF	TRBV11-1	TRBJ2-7	-	TRBD2
TGTGCCAGCAGCCAAGACCTCTCCGGGACAGATGACTCTGGGGCCAACGTCCTGACTTTC	CASSQDLSGTDDSGANVLTF	TRBV14	TRBJ2-6	-	TRBD1
TGTGCCAGCAGCGTTCACGGTGGCAGGGGACCGAGCTCTGGAAACACCATATATTTT	CASSVHGGRGPSSGNTIYF	TRBV9	TRBJ1-3	-	-
TGTGCCAGCAGCCAGACCAAAGCAGGGGCGAACACCGGGGAGCTGTTTTTT	CASSQTKAGANTGELFF	TRBV3-1/TRBV3-2	TRBJ2-2	few	-
TGTGCCAGCAGCCTCCAAGCAGGCAGCGAAAAACTGTTTTTT	CASSLQAGSEKLFF	TRBV11-2	TRBJ1-4	-	-
TGTGCCAGCAGCTTAACGGCGGGAGGGCCTCCGGAGTACAATGAGCAGTTCTTC	CASSLTAGGPPEYNEQFF	TRBV7-8	TRBJ2-1	-	TRBD2
TGTGCCAGCATGGGGGGGTCGAGCGGGAGTTACGAGCAGTACTTC	CASMGGSSGSYEQYF	TRBV28	TRBJ2-7	-	TRBD2
TGTGCCAGCAGTGAAGCGACAGATAATCAGCCCCAGCATTTT	CASSEATDNQPQHF	TRBV2	TRBJ1-5	-	-
TGTGCCAGCAGCTTGGTTCTAGCGCCTAACACCGGGGAGCTGTTTTTT	CASSLVLAPNTGELFF	TRBV5-6	TRBJ2-2	-	-
TGTGCCTGGAGTCCCCTAGCGGGTGATTACAATGAGCAGTTCTTC	CAWSPLAGDYNEQFF	TRBV30	TRBJ2-1	-	TRBD2
TGCGCCAGCAGCCAATGGGGTACTAGCACTGAAGCTTTCTTT	CASSQWGTSTEAFF	TRBV4-1	TRBJ1-1	-	-
TGTGCCAGCAGCCAAGCCAGGTTCTCCTACAATGAGCAGTTCTTC	CASSQARFSYNEQFF	TRBV3-1/TRBV3-2	TRBJ2-1	-	-
TGCGCCAGCAGCTTAGGGGAGGGTGGCTACACCTTC	CASSLGEGGYTF	TRBV5-1	TRBJ1-2	-	-
TGCAGCGTTCCGGGGGTTGGACTGGGTGTAGATACGCAGTATTTT	CSVPGVGLGVDTQYF	TRBV29-1	TRBJ2-3	-	-
TGTGCCAGCAGCCAAGATGACTTCCCAACCTACGAGCAGTACTTC	CASSQDDFPTYEQYF	TRBV3-1/TRBV3-2	TRBJ2-7	-	-
TGTGCCAGCTCACCTTCGGCAGGGGGCAACGAGCAGTACTTC	CASSPSAGGNEQYF	TRBV18	TRBJ2-7	-	TRBD1
TGTGCCAGCAGCCATCCGAGAGGACAGGACGCTCCTAACTATGGCTACACCTTC	CASSHPRGQDAPNYGYTF	TRBV9	TRBJ1-2	-	TRBD1
TGTGCCAGCAGTGAATACGGGGAGGGAAACACCATATATTTT	CASSEYGEGNTIYF	TRBV25-1	TRBJ1-3	-	-
TGCAGCGTTGCCCACACGGACAGGGGAGACGAGCAGTACTTC	CSVAHTDRGDEQYF	TRBV29-1	TRBJ2-7	few	TRBD1